This T cell receptor (beta chain) was identified during a study of blood T cell repertoires in COVID-19 (dated by TCRdb to between 2020 and 2021). Concerning the study at large: Recovered participants in ImmuneRACE Cohort 3 were defined as having two consecutive negative NP/OP PCR tests, clearance from a healthcare professional, or resolution of symptoms. The prospective study material was composed of cDNA or gDNA derived from T cells, B-cell-depleted T cells, or PBMCs. Samples covering the acute and convalescent phases of COVID-19 were provided by collaborators in the United States, Italy and Spain. The repertoires were released in a freely available public database intended as a resource for research on the immune response to SARS-CoV-2. Sample metadata almost always included a de-identified subject ID, COVID-19 status, age in years and sex. Deeply sampled blood TCRbeta repertoires from subjects exposed to, actively infected with, or recovered from COVID-19 were included in the dataset. The samples were drawn from two sources: the first 160 participants of the ongoing ImmuneRACE study, and 1,254 subjects contributed by 6 global collaborators. Where available, HLA class I and class II types were taken from metadata supplied by the sample provider and were not determined by assay-based typing.

TCRbeta CDR3 regions were amplified from genomic DNA using the immunoSEQ Assay, a bias-controlled multiplex PCR. Concerning the study's data processing: The number of nucleated cells in each sample was estimated from the amplification of reference gene primers within the assay. To quantify the absolute abundance of each unique TCRbeta CDR3 rearrangement, sequence reads were collapsed and filtered. For each sample, productive Simpson clonality was calculated as the square root of Simpson's diversity index over productive rearrangements. The clones in this table, taken by TCRdb from immuneACCESS, are in-frame only. Not every clone is retained; where verified, under half of the shortfall comes from an unresolved V gene, and the cause of the rest is unknown. Clone size and the V and J calls come from that table; the DNA yielded D and trimming. The sample table holds approximately 210,000 clones, of which 87% were seen once. Approximately 7.2% of the sample is held by the ten biggest clonotypes.

According to the germline V gene, CDR1 reads SGHDN and CDR2 reads FVKESK. Including cysteine and phenylalanine, the CDR3 has 15 amino acids. The sequence is cut down to CDR3 DNA, 45 bases in frame from base 1. V ends up 4 bases short and J 0 bases short, with an unmatched junction base count of 3. Overall study outcomes, separate from this receptor: The quantity of clinical and demographic metadata differed by source and by participant and was supplied without curation.

Enrolling through a virtual design, the prospective study's participants ranged in age from about 18 to 100 years and lived across about two dozen United States geographic areas. To assign participants to cohorts, the prospective study relied on clinical history that participants themselves reported in a screening survey and a study questionnaire. In the prospective study, mobile phlebotomists collected whole blood, serum and a nasopharyngeal or oropharyngeal swab from each participant. Additional blood draws and questionnaires over an approximately two-month period could optionally be provided by prospective study participants. Before DNA extraction, blood samples from the prospective study were shipped at room temperature or frozen. A remark on this clone: Its antigen remains unidentified. No base-level quality is on record; no much larger clone is a single base apart.

Sequenced input: PBMCs or T cells enriched from blood (not recorded which). The V and J segments used are TRBV14 and TRBJ2-7, and TRBD2 aligns with 10 junction nucleotides. This clonotype was obtained from a man aged 25 to 40 in a cohort exposed to, infected with or recovered from COVID-19 (not recorded which). The CDR3 protein: CASSLRLAGSYEQYF. The nucleotide sequence is TGTGCCAGCAGCCTTCGACTAGCGGGCTCCTACGAGCAGTACTTC.